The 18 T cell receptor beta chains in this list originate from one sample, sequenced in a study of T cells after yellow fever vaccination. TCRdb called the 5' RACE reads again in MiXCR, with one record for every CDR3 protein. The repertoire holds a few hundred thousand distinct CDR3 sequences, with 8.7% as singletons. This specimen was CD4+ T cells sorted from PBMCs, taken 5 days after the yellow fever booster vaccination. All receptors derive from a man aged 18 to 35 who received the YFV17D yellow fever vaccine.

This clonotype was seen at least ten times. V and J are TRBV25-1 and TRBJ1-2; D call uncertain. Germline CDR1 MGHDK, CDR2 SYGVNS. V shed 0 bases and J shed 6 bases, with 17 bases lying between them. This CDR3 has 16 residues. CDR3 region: CASSEYPISAVDGYTF. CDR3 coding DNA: TGTGCCAGCAGTGAATATCCGATCTCGGCAGTTGATGGCTACACCTTC.

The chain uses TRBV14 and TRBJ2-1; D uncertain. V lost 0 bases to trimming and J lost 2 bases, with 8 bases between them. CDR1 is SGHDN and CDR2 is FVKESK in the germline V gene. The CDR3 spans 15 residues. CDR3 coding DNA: TGTGCCAGCAGCCAAGATATTTCCGCCTACAATGAGCAGTTCTTC. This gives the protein CASSQDISAYNEQFF.

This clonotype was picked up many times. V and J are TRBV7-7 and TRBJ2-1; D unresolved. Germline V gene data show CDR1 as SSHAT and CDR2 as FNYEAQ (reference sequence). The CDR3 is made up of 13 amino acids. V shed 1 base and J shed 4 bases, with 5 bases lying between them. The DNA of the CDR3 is TGTGCCAGCAGCTTAGACAGTTACAATGAGCAGTTCTTC. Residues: CASSLDSYNEQFF.

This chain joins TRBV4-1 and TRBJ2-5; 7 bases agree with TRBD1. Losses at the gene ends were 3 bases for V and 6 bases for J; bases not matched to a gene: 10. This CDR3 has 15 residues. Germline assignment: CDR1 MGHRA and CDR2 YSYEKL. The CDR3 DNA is TGCGCCAGCAGCCACCCGGTAGGGGGCGTGAAGACCCAGTACTTC. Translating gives CASSHPVGGVKTQYF.

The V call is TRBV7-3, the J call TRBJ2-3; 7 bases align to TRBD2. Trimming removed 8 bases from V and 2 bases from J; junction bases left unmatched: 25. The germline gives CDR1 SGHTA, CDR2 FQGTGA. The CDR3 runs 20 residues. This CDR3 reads CASAPSEGGFLAGDTDTQYF. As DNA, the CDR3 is TGTGCCAGCGCCCCTTCCGAGGGCGGGTTTTTAGCGGGTGACACAGATACGCAGTATTTT.

The CDR3 DNA is TGCGCCAGCAGCCAAGGGTGGGCAGGGGGTAGCACAGATACGCAGTATTTT. Translating it yields CASSQGWAGGSTDTQYF. The chain employs TRBV4-1 and TRBJ2-3; TRBD1 aligns across 7 bases. V dropped 1 base and J dropped 0; count of bases not matched to a gene: 7. Per germline, CDR1 MGHRA and CDR2 YSYEKL. The CDR3 is 17 amino acids.

CDR3 protein: CASFRRLVASDEQFF. The CDR3 DNA sequence: TGTGCCAGCTTCCGCCGGCTAGTAGCGTCGGATGAGCAGTTCTTC. V and J are TRBV12-3 or TRBV12-4 and TRBJ2-1, with a weak D call TRBD2 (5 bases). The CDR3 loop spans 15 amino acids. V was trimmed by 8 bases and J by 8 bases, leaving 22 bases between them.

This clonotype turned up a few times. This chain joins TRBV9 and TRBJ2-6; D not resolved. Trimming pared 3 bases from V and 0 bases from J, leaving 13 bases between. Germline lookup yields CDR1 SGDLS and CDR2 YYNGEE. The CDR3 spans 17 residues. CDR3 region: CASSAHLDRSGANVLTF. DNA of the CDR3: TGTGCCAGCAGCGCCCATTTGGACCGCTCTGGGGCCAACGTCCTGACTTTC.

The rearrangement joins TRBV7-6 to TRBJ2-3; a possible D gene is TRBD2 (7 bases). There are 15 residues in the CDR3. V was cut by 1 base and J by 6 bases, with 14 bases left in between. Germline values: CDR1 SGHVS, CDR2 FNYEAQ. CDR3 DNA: TGTGCCAGCAGCTTAGAGGGGGGGGTGTCGGATACGCAGTATTTT. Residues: CASSLEGGVSDTQYF.

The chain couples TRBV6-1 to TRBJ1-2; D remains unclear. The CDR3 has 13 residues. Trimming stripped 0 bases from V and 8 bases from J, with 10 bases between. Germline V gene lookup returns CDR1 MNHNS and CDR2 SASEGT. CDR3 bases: TGTGCCAGCAGTGAAGCGGTCAGAGAGGGCTACACCTTC. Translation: CASSEAVREGYTF.

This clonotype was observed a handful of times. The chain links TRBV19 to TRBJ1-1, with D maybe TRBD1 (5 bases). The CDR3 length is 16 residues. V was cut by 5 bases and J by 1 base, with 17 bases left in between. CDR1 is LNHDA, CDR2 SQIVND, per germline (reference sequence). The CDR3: CASSGAQGQGNTEAFF. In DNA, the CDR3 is TGTGCCAGTAGTGGAGCTCAGGGTCAAGGGAACACTGAAGCTTTCTTT.

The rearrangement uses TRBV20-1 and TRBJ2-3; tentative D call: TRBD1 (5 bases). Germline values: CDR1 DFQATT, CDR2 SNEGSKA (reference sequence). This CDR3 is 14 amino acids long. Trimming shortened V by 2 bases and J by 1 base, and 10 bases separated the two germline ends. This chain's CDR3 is CSARSRVGTDTQYF. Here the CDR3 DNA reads TGCAGTGCTAGATCCAGGGTGGGCACAGATACGCAGTATTTT.

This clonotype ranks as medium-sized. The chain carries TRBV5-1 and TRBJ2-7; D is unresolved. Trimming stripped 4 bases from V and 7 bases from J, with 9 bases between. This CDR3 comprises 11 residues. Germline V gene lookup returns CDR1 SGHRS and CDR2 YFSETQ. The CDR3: CASSPLGEQYF. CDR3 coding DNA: TGCGCCAGCAGCCCCCTCGGAGAGCAGTACTTC.

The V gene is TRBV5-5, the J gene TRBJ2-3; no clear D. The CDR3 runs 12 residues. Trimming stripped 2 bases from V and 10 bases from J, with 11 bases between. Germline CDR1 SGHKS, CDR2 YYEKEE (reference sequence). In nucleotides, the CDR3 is TGTGCCAGCAGCTTTCATGTGCATGCGCAGTATTTT. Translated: CASSFHVHAQYF.

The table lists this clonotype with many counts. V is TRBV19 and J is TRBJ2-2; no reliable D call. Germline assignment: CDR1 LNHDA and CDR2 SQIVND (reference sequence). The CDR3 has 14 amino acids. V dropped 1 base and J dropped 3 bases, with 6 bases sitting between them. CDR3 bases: TGTGCCAGTAGTATAGCCCATGACACCGGGGAGCTGTTTTTT. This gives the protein CASSIAHDTGELFF.

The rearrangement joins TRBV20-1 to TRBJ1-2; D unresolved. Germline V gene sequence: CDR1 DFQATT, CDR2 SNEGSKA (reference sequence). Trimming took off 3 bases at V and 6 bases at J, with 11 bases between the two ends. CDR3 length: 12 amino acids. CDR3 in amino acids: CSARSAEDGYTF. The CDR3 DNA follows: TGCAGTGCTAGGTCGGCGGAGGATGGCTACACCTTC.

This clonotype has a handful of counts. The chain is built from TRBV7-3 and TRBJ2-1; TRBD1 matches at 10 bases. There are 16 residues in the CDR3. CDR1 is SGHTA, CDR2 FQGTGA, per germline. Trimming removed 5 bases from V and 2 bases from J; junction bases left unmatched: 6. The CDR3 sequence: CASSPLGTGAYNEQFF. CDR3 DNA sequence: TGTGCCAGCAGCCCTCTAGGGACAGGGGCCTACAATGAGCAGTTCTTC.

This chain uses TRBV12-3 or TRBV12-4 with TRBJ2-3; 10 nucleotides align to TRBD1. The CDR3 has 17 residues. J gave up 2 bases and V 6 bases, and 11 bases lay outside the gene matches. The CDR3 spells CASSTRRTGGVTDTQYF. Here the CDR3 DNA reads TGTGCCAGCAGCACACGAAGGACAGGGGGTGTCACAGATACGCAGTATTTT.